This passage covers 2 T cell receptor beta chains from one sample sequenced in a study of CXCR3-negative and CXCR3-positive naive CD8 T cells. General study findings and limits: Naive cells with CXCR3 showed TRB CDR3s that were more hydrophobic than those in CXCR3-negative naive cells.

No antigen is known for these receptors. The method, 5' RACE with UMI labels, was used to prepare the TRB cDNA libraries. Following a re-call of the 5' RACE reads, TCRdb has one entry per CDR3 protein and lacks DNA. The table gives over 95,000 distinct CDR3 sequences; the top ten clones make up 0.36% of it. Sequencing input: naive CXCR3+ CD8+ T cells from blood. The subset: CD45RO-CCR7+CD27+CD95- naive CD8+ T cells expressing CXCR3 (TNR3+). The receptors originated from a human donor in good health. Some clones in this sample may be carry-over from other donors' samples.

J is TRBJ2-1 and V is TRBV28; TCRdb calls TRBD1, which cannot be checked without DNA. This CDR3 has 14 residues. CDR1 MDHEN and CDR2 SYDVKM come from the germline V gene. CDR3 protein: CASSLSLASHEQFF.

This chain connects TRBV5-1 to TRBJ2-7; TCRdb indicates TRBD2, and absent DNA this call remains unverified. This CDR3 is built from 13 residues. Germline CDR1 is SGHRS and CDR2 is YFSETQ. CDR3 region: CASSLVGLEEQYF.